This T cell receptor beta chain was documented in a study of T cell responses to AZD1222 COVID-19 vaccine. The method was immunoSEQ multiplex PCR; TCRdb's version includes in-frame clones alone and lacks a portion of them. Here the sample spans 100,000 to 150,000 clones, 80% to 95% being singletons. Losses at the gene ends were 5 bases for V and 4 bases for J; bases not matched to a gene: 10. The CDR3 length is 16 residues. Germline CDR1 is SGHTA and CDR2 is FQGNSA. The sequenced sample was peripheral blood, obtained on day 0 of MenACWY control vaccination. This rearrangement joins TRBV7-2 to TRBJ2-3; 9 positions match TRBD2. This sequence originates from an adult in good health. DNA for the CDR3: TGTGCCAGCAGCGCCATCTGGACTAGCGCGGCAGATACGCAGTATTTT. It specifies CASSAIWTSAADTQYF.